The rows below give T cell receptor beta chains drawn from one sample of a study of T-cell reconstitution after alpha-beta-depleted transplantation in children. TCRdb ran MiXCR on the PCR reads and lists one entry per CDR3 protein. The sample holds some 550,000 distinct CDR3 sequences, about 17% seen once. The input for sequencing was PBMCs from the stem cell graft donor, taken from the stem cell graft. These receptors all stem from a human donor who donated a stem cell graft to a child with acute lymphoblastic leukemia. CDR3s include the opening cysteine and the closing phenylalanine or tryptophan. The order of the fields is V gene, CDR3 length, D gene, J gene, clone size, CDR3 protein, CDR3 DNA. A D gene is named only where the DNA matches it firmly. Size values are once, few and many counts, or a class for expanded clones, and some rows have none.

TRBV29-1	11	TRBD1	TRBJ1-2	-	CSAPDRGHYTF	TGCAGCGCCCCGGACAGGGGCCACTACACCTTC
TRBV5-6	14	-	TRBJ1-2	-	CASSLSNGNYGYTF	TGTGCCAGCAGCTTAAGTAACGGGAACTATGGCTACACCTTC
TRBV7-3	13	TRBD1	TRBJ2-1	-	CASRQGNGNEQFF	TGTGCCAGCAGACAGGGGAACGGGAACGAGCAGTTCTTC
TRBV11-2	13	-	TRBJ2-7	-	CASSHPGGYEQYF	TGTGCCAGCAGCCACCCTGGGGGTTACGAGCAGTACTTC
TRBV5-1	16	TRBD2	TRBJ2-7	-	CASSLPSGSETYEQYF	TGCGCCAGCAGCTTGCCTAGCGGGAGCGAAACCTACGAGCAGTACTTC
TRBV7-9	14	TRBD1	TRBJ2-5	-	CASSAPSGTGVLQF	TGTGCCAGCAGCGCCCCCTCCGGGACAGGGGTCCTCCAGTTC
TRBV4-1	14	-	TRBJ2-7	-	CASSQDLTKYEQYF	TGCGCCAGCAGCCAAGATTTGACAAAATACGAGCAGTACTTC
TRBV9	22	TRBD2	TRBJ2-3	-	CASSDTHTSGSLIWLSTDTQYF	TGTGCCAGCAGCGATACCCACACTAGCGGGAGCCTGATATGGCTTAGCACAGATACGCAGTATTTT
TRBV20-1	12	-	TRBJ2-7	many	CSARGGVYEQYF	TGCAGTGCTAGGGGGGGAGTCTACGAGCAGTACTTC
TRBV29-1	15	-	TRBJ2-4	-	CSVIPGSEAKNIQYF	TGCAGCGTTATTCCGGGGAGTGAGGCCAAAAACATTCAGTACTTC
TRBV12-3/TRBV12-4	15	TRBD2	TRBJ2-1	-	CASSLQGLAGNEQFF	TGTGCCAGCAGTCTACAGGGACTAGCGGGCAATGAGCAGTTCTTC
TRBV11-1	21	-	TRBJ2-7	-	CASRPQQGRLPSPGFTYEQYF	TGTGCCAGCAGGCCGCAACAGGGCAGACTTCCATCTCCAGGTTTCACCTACGAGCAGTACTTC
TRBV7-9	15	TRBD2	TRBJ2-2	few	CASSLVAGVSGELFF	TGTGCCAGCAGCTTAGTAGCGGGAGTATCCGGGGAGCTGTTTTTT
TRBV7-2	14	-	TRBJ1-1	-	CASSPARAGPEAFF	TGTGCCAGCAGTCCGGCCCGGGCCGGGCCTGAAGCTTTCTTT
TRBV4-2	15	-	TRBJ2-7	few	CASSQVRSSGDEQYF	TGTGCCAGCAGCCAAGTCCGAAGTTCAGGCGACGAGCAGTACTTC
TRBV11-2	17	-	TRBJ2-2	few	CASSSPRGGVGTGELFF	TGTGCCAGCAGCTCCCCCAGAGGGGGAGTTGGCACCGGGGAGCTGTTTTTT
TRBV4-1	13	-	TRBJ2-7	-	CASSQFGAYEQYF	TGCGCCAGCAGCCAGTTTGGGGCCTACGAGCAGTACTTC
TRBV29-1	13	-	TRBJ2-4	few	CSVVGEMGDIQYF	TGCAGCGTTGTAGGGGAAATGGGCGACATTCAGTACTTC
TRBV29-1	15	TRBD1	TRBJ2-1	-	CSVERTGSSYNEQFF	TGCAGCGTTGAAAGGACAGGCAGCTCCTACAATGAGCAGTTCTTC
TRBV5-1	15	-	TRBJ2-1	-	CASSTSQGQYNEQFF	TGCGCCAGCAGCACAAGCCAGGGGCAATACAATGAGCAGTTCTTC
TRBV20-1	13	-	TRBJ1-2	few	CSALGWGTHGYTF	TGCAGTGCCCTGGGGTGGGGGACCCATGGCTACACCTTC
TRBV29-1	16	-	TRBJ2-3	-	CSVVGAPSASTDTQYF	TGCAGCGTCGTTGGAGCGCCTAGCGCTAGCACAGATACGCAGTATTTT
TRBV25-1	11	-	TRBJ1-4	few	CASSEWEKLFF	TGTGCCAGCAGTGAATGGGAAAAACTGTTTTTT
TRBV6-5	13	TRBD1	TRBJ1-2	-	CASSYRTGDGYTF	TGTGCCAGCAGTTACCGGACAGGGGACGGCTACACCTTC
TRBV7-6	19	-	TRBJ2-5	-	CASSLVGTDRLAARETQYF	TGTGCCAGCAGCTTAGTGGGGACTGACCGACTGGCCGCCCGGGAGACCCAGTACTTC
TRBV6-1	16	TRBD1	TRBJ1-5	-	CASDYSRPGQHQPQHF	TGTGCCAGCGACTATTCACGTCCGGGACAGCATCAGCCCCAGCATTTT
TRBV20-1	13	TRBD1	TRBJ2-7	few	CSAEGTAIYEQYF	TGCAGTGCTGAGGGGACAGCGATCTACGAGCAGTACTTC
TRBV12-3/TRBV12-4	16	TRBD1	TRBJ1-2	few	CASSLSGTGSFYGYTF	TGTGCCAGCAGTTTATCCGGGACAGGGAGTTTCTATGGCTACACCTTC
TRBV20-1	14	TRBD1	TRBJ1-6	few	CSAPRQGSNSPLHF	TGCAGTGCGCCGAGACAGGGCTCTAATTCACCCCTCCACTTT
TRBV7-9	11	-	TRBJ2-5	-	CAGTLGETQYF	TGTGCCGGCACGCTCGGGGAGACCCAGTACTTC
TRBV5-1	15	TRBD2	TRBJ2-1	-	CASMGGEDSYNEQFF	TGCGCCAGCATGGGGGGGGAGGACTCCTACAATGAGCAGTTCTTC